This paragraph covers one T cell receptor beta chain sequence. Its antigen is unidentified. The data were taken from a study of T cell responses to AZD1222 COVID-19 vaccine. Study findings and constraints: No repertoire was sampled before or during the peak T cell response, only after it.

This CDR3 region has 14 residues. CDR1 is MNHEY, CDR2 SVGAGI, per germline. J gave up 5 bases and V 5 bases, and 6 bases lay outside the gene matches. Produced via immunoSEQ multiplex PCR; TCRdb's table is partial and in-frame only. The profile covers roughly 270,000 clones, with around 93% appearing a single time and about 0.5% taken by the ten largest. The source is an adult who received the AZD1222 COVID-19 vaccine. This sample comprised peripheral blood, obtained 28 days after the second AZD1222 dose. The chain combines TRBV6-5 with TRBJ2-7, with 10 nucleotides matching TRBD2. CDR3 nucleotides: TGTGCCAGCAGTCCTAGCGGGAGCACGGACGAGCAGTACTTC. Translation: CASSPSGSTDEQYF.